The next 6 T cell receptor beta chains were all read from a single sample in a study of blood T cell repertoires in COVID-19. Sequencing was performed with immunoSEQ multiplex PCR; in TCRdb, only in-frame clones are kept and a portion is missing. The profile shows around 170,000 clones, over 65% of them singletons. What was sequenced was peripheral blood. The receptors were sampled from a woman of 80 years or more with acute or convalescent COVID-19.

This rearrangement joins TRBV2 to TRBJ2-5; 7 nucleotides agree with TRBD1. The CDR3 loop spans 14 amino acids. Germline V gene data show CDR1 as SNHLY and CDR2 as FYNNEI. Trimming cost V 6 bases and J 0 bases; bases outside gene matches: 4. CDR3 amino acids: CASRTDRYQETQYF. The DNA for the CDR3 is TGTGCCAGCAGGACGGACAGGTACCAAGAGACCCAGTACTTC.

CDR3 sequence (DNA): TGTGCCAGCACCCGAGGGGGGACAGGGTGGGCTGAGCAGTTCTTC. Its translation is CASTRGGTGWAEQFF. The genes are TRBV27 and TRBJ2-1; 9 bases fit TRBD1. The germline V gene has CDR1 MNHEY and CDR2 SMNVEV (reference sequence). V lost 7 bases to trimming and J lost 9 bases; unmatched junction nucleotides: 13. The length of the CDR3 is 15 residues.

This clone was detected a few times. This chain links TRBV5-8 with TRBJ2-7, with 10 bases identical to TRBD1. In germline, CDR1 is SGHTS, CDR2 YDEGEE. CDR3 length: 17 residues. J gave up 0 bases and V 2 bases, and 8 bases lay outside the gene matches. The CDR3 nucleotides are TGTGCCAGCAGCTTAATCCCATGGACAGGGGGCTCCTACGAGCAGTACTTC. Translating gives CASSLIPWTGGSYEQYF.

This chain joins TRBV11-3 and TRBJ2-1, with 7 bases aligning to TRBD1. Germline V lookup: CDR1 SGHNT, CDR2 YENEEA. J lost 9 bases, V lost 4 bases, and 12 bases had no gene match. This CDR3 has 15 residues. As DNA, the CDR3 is TGTGCCAGCAGCTCCTTCACGGGACAGTCCATTGAGCAGTTCTTC. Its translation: CASSSFTGQSIEQFF.

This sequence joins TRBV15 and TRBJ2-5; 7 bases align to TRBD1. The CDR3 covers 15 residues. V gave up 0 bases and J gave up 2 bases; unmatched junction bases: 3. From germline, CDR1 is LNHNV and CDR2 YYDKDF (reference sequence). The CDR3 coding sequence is TGTGCCACCAGCAGAGACCCGGGACAGCAAGAGACCCAGTACTTC. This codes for CATSRDPGQQETQYF.

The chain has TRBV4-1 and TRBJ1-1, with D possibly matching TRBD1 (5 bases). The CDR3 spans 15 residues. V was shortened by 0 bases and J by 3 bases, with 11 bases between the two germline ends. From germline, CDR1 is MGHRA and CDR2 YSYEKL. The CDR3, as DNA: TGCGCCAGCAGCCAAGATGGCGGGGGATACACTGAAGCTTTCTTT. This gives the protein CASSQDGGGYTEAFF.